Following are 27 T cell receptor beta chains from one sample sequenced in a study of shared T cell receptors in the human thymus. Assay: immunoSEQ multiplex PCR; the TCRdb copy retains only in-frame clones and omits some. The sample carries about 500,000 clones, about 80% recorded once. These data were also reused for a study on human thymus T cells.

Sequenced: thymocytes. All receptors derive from a boy under three years old with a congenital heart defect.

The genes are TRBV4-3 and TRBJ2-1; 14 bases fit TRBD2. Losses at the gene ends were 3 bases for V and 9 bases for J; bases not matched to a gene: 7. Germline V lookup: CDR1 LGHNA, CDR2 YSLEER. CDR3 size: 16 residues. The chain's CDR3 is CASSQGTSGRFPEQFF. For the CDR3, the DNA is TGCGCCAGCAGCCAGGGGACTAGCGGGAGATTCCCTGAGCAGTTCTTC.

The chain combines TRBV18 with TRBJ2-5; D may be TRBD2 (5 bases). This CDR3 is built from 14 residues. Trimming left V 3 bases short and J 1 base short, with 9 bases between. The germline CDR1 and CDR2 sequences are KGHSH and LQKENI. Here the CDR3 DNA reads TGTGCCAGCTCACCTACGGGGAGCCAAGAGACCCAGTACTTC. It yields the protein CASSPTGSQETQYF.

J is TRBJ2-5 and V is TRBV4-3; 12 positions agree with TRBD2. The CDR3 has 17 amino acids. Germline lookup yields CDR1 LGHNA and CDR2 YSLEER. Losses at the gene ends were 1 base for V and 3 bases for J; bases not matched to a gene: 6. In nucleotides, the CDR3 is TGCGCCAGCAGCCAAGTCCCTAGACTAGCGGGAGAAGAGACCCAGTACTTC. Encoded protein: CASSQVPRLAGEETQYF.

V gene TRBV28 combines with J gene TRBJ2-5, with D unclear. Germline loops: CDR1 MDHEN, CDR2 SYDVKM. The CDR3 consists of 13 residues. The V end was cut by 6 bases, the J end by 7 bases, with 15 bases between. CDR3 bases: TGTGCCAGCAGCTCCCTGTTGGCTGGGACCCAGTACTTC. Amino acids: CASSSLLAGTQYF.

The chain couples TRBV12-5 to TRBJ2-1; 10 bases fit TRBD1. Germline loops: CDR1 LGHNT, CDR2 FRNRAP. This CDR3 region has 15 residues. J lost 8 bases, V lost 6 bases, and 10 bases had no gene match. The CDR3 nucleotides read TGTGCTAGTGGATCCCGGGACAGGGGTGTGGATGAGCAGTTCTTC. This codes for CASGSRDRGVDEQFF. The complete variable domain, with remaining parts taken from reference TRBV12-5 and TRBJ2-1, reads DARVTQTPRHKVTEMGQEVTMRCQPILGHNTVFWYRQTMMQGLELLAYFRNRAPLDDSGMPKDRFSAEMPDATLATLKIQPSEPRDSAVYFCASGSRDRGVDEQFFGPGTRLTVL.

This clone is a singleton in its sample. This chain uses TRBV29-1 with TRBJ2-7; 8 bases line up with TRBD2. From germline, CDR1 is SQVTM and CDR2 ANQGSEA. V dropped 7 bases and J dropped 3; count of bases not matched to a gene: 8. The CDR3 sequence is 13 residues long. This chain's CDR3 is CSAYTSGGYEQYF. CDR3 coding DNA: TGCAGCGCTTACACTAGCGGAGGCTACGAGCAGTACTTC.

The rearrangement joins TRBV28 to TRBJ2-1; 12 positions match TRBD2. Germline V CDR1 and CDR2: MDHEN, SYDVKM. J lost 7 bases, V lost 8 bases, and 6 bases had no gene match. CDR3 length: 14 amino acids. CDR3 loop: CASRPGTSGNEQFF. CDR3 coding DNA: TGTGCCAGCCGCCCCGGGACTAGCGGGAATGAGCAGTTCTTC.

V usage is TRBV11-2 and J usage is TRBJ2-3, with D possibly being TRBD1 (6 bases). The CDR3 sequence is 19 residues long. V shed 5 bases and J shed 2 bases, with 26 bases lying between them. Germline lookup yields CDR1 SGHAT and CDR2 FQNNGV. The CDR3 here is CASSPQGPWDGFITDTQYF. Here the CDR3 DNA reads TGTGCCAGCAGCCCTCAGGGGCCATGGGACGGTTTCATCACAGATACGCAGTATTTT. The full variable domain, rest sourced from reference TRBV11-2 and TRBJ2-3, is EAGVAQSPRYKIIEKRQSVAFWCNPISGHATLYWYQQILGQGPKLLIQFQNNGVVDDSQLPKDRFSAERLKGVDSTLKIQPAKLEDSAVYLCASSPQGPWDGFITDTQYFGPGTRLTVL.

V and J are TRBV10-2 and TRBJ2-5; 8 positions match TRBD2. The J call is in doubt because the DNA end fits TRBJ2-7 better. The germline gives CDR1 WSHSY, CDR2 SAAADI. The CDR3 has 18 residues. The CDR3 is CASSQTLAGPISVHEQYF. CDR3 nucleotide sequence: TGCGCCAGCAGTCAAACCCTAGCGGGCCCGATTTCAGTCCACGAGCAGTACTTC.

This chain connects TRBV6-6 to TRBJ2-7; the match to TRBD2 covers 9 bases. Germline CDR1 MNHNY, CDR2 SVGAGI (reference sequence). This CDR3 contains 16 residues. V gave up 2 bases and J gave up 1 base; unmatched junction bases: 6. CDR3 protein: CASSYGPAGGSYEQYF. CDR3 bases: TGTGCCAGCAGTTACGGCCCGGCGGGAGGGTCCTACGAGCAGTACTTC.

The chain joins TRBV25-1 to TRBJ2-1; 12 bases map to TRBD1. The CDR3 is made up of 14 amino acids. The junction had 2 bases not matched to a gene; V was cut back by 6 bases and J by 5 bases. Germline V gene data show CDR1 as MGHDK and CDR2 as SYGVNS. CDR3 sequence (DNA): TGTGCCAGCAGAGGGACAGGGGGCCACAATGAGCAGTTCTTC. Protein product: CASRGTGGHNEQFF.

The chain is built from TRBV4-2 and TRBJ2-7, with TRBD2 matching over 8 bases. CDR3 length: 16 residues. CDR1 and CDR2 (germline): LGHNA, YNFKEQ. V gave up 0 bases and J gave up 0 bases; unmatched junction bases: 4. The CDR3: CASSQEREGSSYEQYF. The CDR3 DNA is TGTGCCAGCAGCCAAGAACGGGAGGGGTCCTCCTACGAGCAGTACTTC.

J is TRBJ2-2 and V is TRBV6-1; 12 bases line up with TRBD1. V lost 4 bases, J lost 1 base, and 7 bases stayed unmatched. The CDR3 contains 18 residues. CDR1 and CDR2 (germline): MNHNS, SASEGT. In DNA form, the CDR3 reads TGTGCCAGCAGTGCCCCGGGACAGGGGGCCTGGAACACCGGGGAGCTGTTTTTT. Residues: CASSAPGQGAWNTGELFF.

The rearrangement uses TRBV14 and TRBJ2-1, with 10 bases matching TRBD1. The CDR3 length is 16 residues. Per germline, CDR1 SGHDN and CDR2 FVKESK. The junction had 6 bases not matched to a gene; V was cut back by 4 bases and J by 3 bases. CDR3 loop: CASSPLGQGLYNEQFF. Here the CDR3 DNA reads TGTGCCAGCAGCCCTTTGGGACAGGGGCTCTACAATGAGCAGTTCTTC.

This clone was picked up a small number of times. V is TRBV7-2 and J is TRBJ1-5; TRBD1 agrees at 8 bases. This CDR3 has 16 amino acids. CDR1 is SGHTA, CDR2 FQGNSA, per germline. The junction had 12 bases not matched to a gene; V was cut back by 0 bases and J by 11 bases. The CDR3 DNA sequence: TGTGCCAGCAGCTTAGCCCCAGGGGGCCCGCAATCAGCCCAGCATTTT. It specifies CASSLAPGGPQSAQHF.

The rearrangement links TRBV4-1 to TRBJ1-5; maybe TRBD1 (6 bases). Trimming removed 0 bases at V and 6 bases at J, with 12 bases between. The CDR3 runs to 15 residues. The V gene's germline CDR1 is MGHRA and CDR2 YSYEKL. As DNA, the CDR3 is TGCGCCAGCAGCCAAGATCTAGGGGGTATTCAGCCCCAGCATTTT. Its translation is CASSQDLGGIQPQHF.

J is TRBJ2-3 and V is TRBV11-2; D is undetermined. The CDR3 extends over 11 amino acids. Germline V gives CDR1 SGHAT, CDR2 FQNNGV. V dropped 4 bases and J dropped 5 bases, with 4 bases sitting between them. The CDR3, as DNA: TGTGCCAGCAGCTCCCTAGATACGCAGTATTTT. Protein: CASSSLDTQYF.

The gene calls are TRBV4-2 and TRBJ1-4, with TRBD1 as a possible D gene (6 bases). V gave up 0 bases and J gave up 7 bases, with 15 bases separating them. The CDR3 length is 16 residues. CDR1 and CDR2 (germline): LGHNA, YNFKEQ. The CDR3 loop reads CASSQDAGGGSEKLFF. As DNA, the CDR3 is TGTGCCAGCAGCCAAGATGCGGGGGGCGGGAGTGAAAAACTGTTTTTT.

The chain joins TRBV6-5 to TRBJ1-5; D is perhaps TRBD1 (5 bases). V lost 2 bases and J lost 5, with 10 bases in between. Germline V gene data show CDR1 as MNHEY and CDR2 as SVGAGI. This CDR3 comprises 14 residues. CDR3 sequence (DNA): TGTGCCAGCAGTTACGTTGCAGGGTATCAGCCCCAGCATTTT. Amino acids: CASSYVAGYQPQHF.

This chain connects TRBV6-6 to TRBJ1-1; perhaps TRBD1 as D (6 bases). Germline V gene lookup returns CDR1 MNHNY and CDR2 SVGAGI (reference sequence). Deletions cut 6 bases from V and 1 base from J, with 9 bases between. CDR3 length equals 13 residues. The CDR3 region is CASSLRGNTEAFF. DNA for the CDR3: TGTGCCAGCAGCCTCAGGGGGAACACTGAAGCTTTCTTT.

CDR3 in DNA: TGTGCCAGCAGCCCCGAGGGGGTGCGGGTTCGGTATTTT. As protein: CASSPEGVRVRYF. The rearrangement uses TRBV9 and TRBJ2-3; tentative D call: TRBD1 (6 bases). The germline CDR1 and CDR2 sequences are SGDLS and YYNGEE. CDR3 size: 13 residues. Trimming pared 4 bases from V and 14 bases from J, leaving 20 bases between.

This chain uses TRBV19 with TRBJ2-3, with a weak D call TRBD1 (6 bases). Trimming removed 2 bases from V and 2 bases from J, with 29 bases in between. Germline V gene data show CDR1 as LNHDA and CDR2 as SQIVND (reference sequence). The CDR3 spans 21 residues. For the CDR3, the DNA is TGTGCCAGTAGTATAACCCCCCCGGGACAAGGCCCTCGGAGGACCACAGATACGCAGTATTTT. Its protein is CASSITPPGQGPRRTTDTQYF.

CDR3 loop: CASSLSGSCDEQFF. CDR3 DNA sequence: TGTGCCAGCAGCTTAAGCGGGAGCTGCGATGAGCAGTTCTTC. V is TRBV11-3 and J is TRBJ2-1, with 8 bases fitting TRBD2. There are 14 residues in the CDR3. CDR1 is SGHNT and CDR2 is YENEEA in the germline V gene. The ends lost 2 bases at V and 8 bases at J; junction bases unmatched: 5.

This clone has a single count. This chain uses TRBV5-4 with TRBJ2-1; 8 nucleotides line up with TRBD2. The CDR3 spans 16 residues. Germline CDR1 is SGHNT and CDR2 is YYREEE (reference sequence). V was clipped by 0 bases and J by 2 bases; unmatched bases: 4. This chain's CDR3 is CASSLESSGPYNEQFF. The CDR3 coding sequence is TGTGCCAGCAGCTTGGAGTCTAGCGGGCCCTACAATGAGCAGTTCTTC.

CDR3 in DNA: TGTGCCAGCAGTATGACTAGCGGGGGCACAGATACGCAGTATTTT. Translated: CASSMTSGGTDTQYF. This chain connects TRBV6-4 to TRBJ2-3; 11 bases are a match to TRBD2. The junction had 2 bases not matched to a gene; V was cut back by 5 bases and J by 1 base. Germline V gene data show CDR1 as MRHNA and CDR2 as SNTAGT. The CDR3 is made up of 15 amino acids.

A few counts support this clone. This chain connects TRBV5-5 to TRBJ2-3; TRBD2 matches 8 bases. The CDR3 covers 15 residues. J gave up 6 bases and V 4 bases, and 10 bases lay outside the gene matches. Germline V gene sequence: CDR1 SGHKS, CDR2 YYEKEE (reference sequence). The CDR3 coding sequence is TGTGCCAGCAGCCCCATCCCTCGGGGGGGGGATACGCAGTATTTT. This translates into CASSPIPRGGDTQYF.

V gene TRBV10-2 combines with J gene TRBJ2-1, with 13 bases fitting TRBD2. The CDR3 is 19 residues long. J lost 0 bases, V lost 4 bases, and 9 bases had no gene match. Germline V gene lookup returns CDR1 WSHSY and CDR2 SAAADI. CDR3 loop: CASSGPGTSGMSSYNEQFF. CDR3 coding DNA: TGCGCCAGCAGTGGTCCCGGGACTAGCGGGATGAGCTCCTACAATGAGCAGTTCTTC.